This T cell receptor beta chain emerged from a study of lymphopenia after photon versus proton radiotherapy. Repertoires were generated with immunoSEQ multiplex PCR, while TCRdb's copy carries only in-frame clones and drops some. Of about 16,000 clones listed, approximately 84% are singletons. CDR1 SGHTA and CDR2 FQGNSA come from the germline V gene. The CDR3 has 14 residues. V gave up 6 bases and J gave up 0 bases; unmatched junction bases: 4. Study-level points and caveats: A bigger post-nadir fall in TCR diversity correlated inversely with survival time in deceased patients.

In regard to this clone: The antigen is unknown.

The chain is built from TRBV7-2 and TRBJ2-7; 8 bases match TRBD2. Sequences were derived from peripheral blood, sampled from a patient treated with proton-based radiotherapy. This clonotype originated in an older man with pancreatic cancer. CDR3 bases: TGTGCCAGCAGACTAGCGGTGAGCTCCTACGAGCAGTACTTC. Translation gives CASRLAVSSYEQYF.